This TCR beta chain was identified in a study of T cells in Graves' hyperthyroidism and ophthalmopathy. The wider study: Peripheral blood was secured at the point of initial diagnosis, before any treatment.

Authors of the study amplified TCR beta CDR3 regions from RNA transcripts. The HTBI set primed first-round TCR CDR3 RT-PCR. From the multiplex PCR reads, TCRdb called clonotypes with MiXCR, one entry per CDR3 protein. Of a few hundred thousand distinct CDR3 sequences in the sample, roughly 13% were seen once. This clonotype was recorded many times. Ophthalmopathy cases met thresholds of Clinical Activity Score at least 3, NOSPECS grade at least 4 and duration under 3 months. A patient was excluded if there was uncontrolled infection, other autoimmune disease, pregnancy or lactation. PBMCs were derived from 7.5 to 10 ml fresh peripheral blood. The sequenced material came from blood. The clonotype comes from a middle-aged woman with Graves' ophthalmopathy.

CDR3 DNA: TGTGCCAGCAGACCGGGACTAGCGGGAGTATCTGGGGCCAACGTCCTGACTTTC. Encoded protein: CASRPGLAGVSGANVLTF. The gene calls are TRBV12-3 or TRBV12-4 and TRBJ2-6; TRBD2 agrees at 14 bases. V dropped 6 bases and J dropped 1; count of bases not matched to a gene: 5. CDR3 length: 18 amino acids.